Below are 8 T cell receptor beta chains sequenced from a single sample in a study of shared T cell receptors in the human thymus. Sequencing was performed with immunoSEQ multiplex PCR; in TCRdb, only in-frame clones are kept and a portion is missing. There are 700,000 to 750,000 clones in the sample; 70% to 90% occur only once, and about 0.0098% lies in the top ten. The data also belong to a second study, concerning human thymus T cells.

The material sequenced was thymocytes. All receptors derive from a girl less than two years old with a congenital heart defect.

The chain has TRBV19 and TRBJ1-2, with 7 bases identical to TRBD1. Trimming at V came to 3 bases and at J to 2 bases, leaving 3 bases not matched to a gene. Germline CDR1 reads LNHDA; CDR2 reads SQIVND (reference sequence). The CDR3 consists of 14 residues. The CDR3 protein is CASSIQGENYGYTF. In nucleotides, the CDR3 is TGTGCCAGTAGTATTCAGGGGGAAAACTATGGCTACACCTTC.

CDR3 DNA sequence: TGCGCCAGCAGCCCTGAGGAGCGGGACTCCTACGAGCAGTACTTC. It specifies CASSPEERDSYEQYF. J is TRBJ2-7 and V is TRBV4-1; 7 positions match TRBD2. The J segment lost 0 bases and the V segment lost 4 bases, leaving 6 bases of the junction unmatched. CDR1 and CDR2 (germline): MGHRA, YSYEKL. The CDR3 totals 15 residues.

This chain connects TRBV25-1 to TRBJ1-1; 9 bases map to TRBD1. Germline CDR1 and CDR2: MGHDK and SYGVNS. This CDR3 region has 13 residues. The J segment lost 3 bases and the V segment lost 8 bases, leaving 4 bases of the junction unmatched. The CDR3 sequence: CASRRTGDTEAFF. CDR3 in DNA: TGTGCCAGCCGGCGGACAGGGGACACTGAAGCTTTCTTT. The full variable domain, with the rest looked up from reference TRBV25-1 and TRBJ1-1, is EADIYQTPRYLVIGTGKKITLECSQTMGHDKMYWYQQDPGMELHLIHYSYGVNSTEKGDLSSESTVSRIRTEHFPLTLESARPSHTSQYLCASRRTGDTEAFFGQGTRLTVV.

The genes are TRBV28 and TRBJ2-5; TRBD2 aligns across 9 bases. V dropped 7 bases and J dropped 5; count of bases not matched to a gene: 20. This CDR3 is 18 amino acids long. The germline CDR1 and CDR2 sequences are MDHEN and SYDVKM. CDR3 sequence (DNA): TGTGCCAGCAAGGAGACTAGCGGAACTAGCTCATCGGGGGAGACCCAGTACTTC. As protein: CASKETSGTSSSGETQYF. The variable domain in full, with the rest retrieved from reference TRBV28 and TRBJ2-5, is DVKVTQSSRYLVKRTGEKVFLECVQDMDHENMFWYRQDPGLGLRLIYFSYDVKMKEKGDIPEGYSVSREKKERFSLILESASTNQTSMYLCASKETSGTSSSGETQYFGPGTRLLVL.

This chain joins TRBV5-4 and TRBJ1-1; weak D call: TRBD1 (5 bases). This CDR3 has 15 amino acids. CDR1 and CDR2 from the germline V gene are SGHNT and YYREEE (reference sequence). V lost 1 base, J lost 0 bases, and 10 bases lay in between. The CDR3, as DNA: TGTGCCAGCAGCTTGAGGAGGGGCATGAACACTGAAGCTTTCTTT. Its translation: CASSLRRGMNTEAFF.

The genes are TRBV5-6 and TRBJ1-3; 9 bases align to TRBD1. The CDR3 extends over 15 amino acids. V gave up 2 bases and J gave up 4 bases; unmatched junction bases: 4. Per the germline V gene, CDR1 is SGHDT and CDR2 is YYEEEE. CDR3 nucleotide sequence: TGTGCCAGCAGCTTTGTGGGACAGGGAGGAAACACCATATATTTT. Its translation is CASSFVGQGGNTIYF.

The CDR3 coding sequence is TGTGCCAGCAGCTTAGCGGTACAGGGTGGTAATGGCTACACCTTC. This translates into CASSLAVQGGNGYTF. The chain combines TRBV7-9 with TRBJ1-2, with D tentatively TRBD1 (6 bases). Per the germline V gene, CDR1 is SEHNR and CDR2 is FQNEAQ (reference sequence). V shed 0 bases and J shed 6 bases, with 14 bases lying between them. CDR3 length: 15 residues.

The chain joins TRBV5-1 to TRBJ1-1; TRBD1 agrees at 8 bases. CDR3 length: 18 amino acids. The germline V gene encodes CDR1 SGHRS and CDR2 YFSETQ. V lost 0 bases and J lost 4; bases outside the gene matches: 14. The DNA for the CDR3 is TGCGCCAGCAGCTTGGTATCCGGAGACAGGGGAGGGAGCACTGAAGCTTTCTTT. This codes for CASSLVSGDRGGSTEAFF.